A selection of T cell receptor beta chains follows, all from one sample in a study of vaccination and CD4 T cells after COVID-19. TCRdb re-called the PCR reads through MiXCR, storing one row per CDR3 protein. The sample has roughly 17,000 distinct CDR3 sequences; around 45% are singletons. The antigens for these receptors are not known. The sequencing here drew on CD4+ T cells from blood, cultured in vitro, taken before SARS-CoV-2 vaccination. Every receptor here comes from a human donor who had recovered from COVID-19. Each CDR3 is given with its conserved first and last residue. Each record gives: clone size, D gene, V gene, J gene, CDR3 protein, CDR3 DNA. D genes are given only for firm matches. Size is omitted from some rows. Given values are once, few, many or a class for expanded clones.

-	TRBD1	TRBV27	TRBJ1-1	CASRTGGRGTEAFF	TGTGCCAGCAGGACAGGGGGCAGGGGCACTGAAGCTTTCTTT
few	-	TRBV7-6	TRBJ2-5	CASSLGQGPQETQYF	TGTGCCAGCAGCTTAGGGCAGGGGCCTCAAGAGACCCAGTACTTC
few	TRBD1	TRBV12-3/TRBV12-4	TRBJ1-6	CASSLGQGFSPLHF	TGTGCCAGCAGCCTCGGACAGGGTTTTTCACCCCTCCACTTT
-	-	TRBV19	TRBJ1-2	CASSLPGARYGYTF	TGTGCCAGTTCCCTCCCAGGGGCGCGGTATGGCTACACCTTC
once	TRBD1	TRBV5-1	TRBJ1-6	CASSEPGQGRESPLHF	TGCGCCAGCAGCGAACCGGGACAGGGGCGGGAATCACCCCTCCACTTT
few	TRBD1	TRBV6-1	TRBJ1-6	CASSGTGIYNSPLHF	TGTGCCAGCAGTGGGACAGGGATCTATAATTCACCCCTCCACTTT
few	TRBD2	TRBV6-2/TRBV6-3	TRBJ2-3	CASSRTSGRMGTQYF	TGTGCCAGCAGCCGGACTAGCGGGCGAATGGGTACGCAGTATTTT
-	-	TRBV7-9	TRBJ1-1	CASSLGGPGTEAFF	TGTGCCAGCAGCTTAGGGGGGCCGGGGACTGAAGCTTTCTTT
-	TRBD1	TRBV7-9	TRBJ2-5	CAGGSTGAVGETQYF	TGTGCCGGGGGATCCACAGGGGCCGTGGGAGAGACCCAGTACTTC
few	-	TRBV11-3	TRBJ2-7	CASSPPGRDEQYF	TGTGCCAGCAGCCCCCCGGGCAGGGACGAGCAGTACTTC
few	TRBD1	TRBV6-1	TRBJ2-5	CASRGRGTETQYF	TGTGCCAGCAGGGGCAGGGGGACAGAGACCCAGTACTTC
few	TRBD1	TRBV7-9	TRBJ1-1	CASSLALIRTGVYTEAFF	TGTGCCAGCAGCTTAGCACTTATTAGGACAGGGGTATACACTGAAGCTTTCTTT
-	-	TRBV20-1	TRBJ1-1	CTSTTSTEAFF	TGCACCTCGACAACTTCCACTGAAGCTTTCTTT
-	TRBD2	TRBV2	TRBJ2-7	CASRAPSGSPSYEQYF	TGTGCCAGCAGGGCCCCAAGCGGGAGTCCCTCCTACGAGCAGTACTTC
-	-	TRBV10-3	TRBJ1-2	CAISDGAANYGYTF	TGTGCCATCAGTGATGGAGCGGCGAACTATGGCTACACCTTC
few	-	TRBV7-3	TRBJ1-1	CASSLGGRGSTEAFF	TGTGCCAGCAGCTTAGGCGGCAGGGGAAGCACTGAAGCTTTCTTT
once	TRBD2	TRBV11-3	TRBJ2-2	CASSYLAGVGAGELFF	TGTGCCAGCAGCTACCTAGCGGGAGTTGGTGCCGGGGAGCTGTTTTTT
-	TRBD1	TRBV6-5	TRBJ1-2	CASSYLDRGAYGYTF	TGTGCCAGCAGTTACTTAGACAGGGGGGCCTATGGCTACACCTTC
few	-	TRBV7-2	TRBJ2-2	CASSLATGLSPGELFF	TGTGCCAGCAGCTTAGCTACCGGGCTGTCGCCCGGGGAGCTGTTTTTT
few	-	TRBV7-3	TRBJ2-2	CASSPQGATGELFF	TGTGCCAGCAGCCCTCAGGGTGCCACCGGGGAGCTGTTTTTT
-	-	TRBV6-5	TRBJ2-5	CASSYSIINGPGTQYF	TGTGCCAGCAGTTACTCCATCATAAACGGACCAGGGACCCAGTACTTC
-	-	TRBV11-3	TRBJ2-3	CASSLGRSTDTQYF	TGTGCCAGCAGCTTAGGGCGGAGCACAGATACGCAGTATTTT
-	-	TRBV5-8	TRBJ1-6	CASSFGRGMTLHF	TGTGCCAGCAGCTTCGGCAGGGGCATGACCCTCCACTTT